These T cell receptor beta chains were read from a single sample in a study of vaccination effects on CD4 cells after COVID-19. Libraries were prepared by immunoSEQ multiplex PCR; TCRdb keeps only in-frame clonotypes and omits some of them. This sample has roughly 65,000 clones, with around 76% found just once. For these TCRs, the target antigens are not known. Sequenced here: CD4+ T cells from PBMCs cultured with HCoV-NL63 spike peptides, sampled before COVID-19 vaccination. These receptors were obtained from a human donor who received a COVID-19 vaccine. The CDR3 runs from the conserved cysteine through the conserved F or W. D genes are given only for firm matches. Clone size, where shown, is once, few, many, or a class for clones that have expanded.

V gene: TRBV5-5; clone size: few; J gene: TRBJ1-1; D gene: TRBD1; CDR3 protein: CASSLGAGGWTEAFF; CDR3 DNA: TGTGCCAGCAGCTTGGGGGCAGGGGGGTGGACTGAAGCTTTCTTT
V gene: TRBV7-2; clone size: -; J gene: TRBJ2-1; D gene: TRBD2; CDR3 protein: CASSLFLEASGYNEQFF; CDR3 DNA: TGTGCCAGCAGCTTATTCCTTGAGGCTAGCGGGTACAATGAGCAGTTCTTC
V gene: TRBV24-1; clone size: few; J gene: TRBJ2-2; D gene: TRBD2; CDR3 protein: CATGRGGNTGELFF; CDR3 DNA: TGTGCCACCGGACGGGGGGGGAACACCGGGGAGCTGTTTTTT
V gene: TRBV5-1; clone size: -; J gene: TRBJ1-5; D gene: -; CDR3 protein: CASSNDGNQPQHF; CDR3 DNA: TGCGCCAGCAGCAACGATGGGAATCAGCCCCAGCATTTT
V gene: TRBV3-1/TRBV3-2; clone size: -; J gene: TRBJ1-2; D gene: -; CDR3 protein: CASSRPNSYGYTF; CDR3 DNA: TGTGCCAGCAGCCGGCCAAACAGCTATGGCTACACCTTC
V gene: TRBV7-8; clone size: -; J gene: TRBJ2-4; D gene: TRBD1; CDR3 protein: CASSLVRQGFHIQYF; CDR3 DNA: TGTGCCAGCAGCTTAGTTCGACAGGGGTTTCACATTCAGTACTTC
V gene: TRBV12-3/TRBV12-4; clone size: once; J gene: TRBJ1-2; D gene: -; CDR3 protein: CASSGWDGYTF; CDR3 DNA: TGTGCCAGCAGCGGATGGGATGGCTACACCTTC
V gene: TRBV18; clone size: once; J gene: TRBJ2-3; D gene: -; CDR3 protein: CASSPLGSGDTQYF; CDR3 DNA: TGTGCCAGCTCACCATTGGGCAGTGGGGATACGCAGTATTTT
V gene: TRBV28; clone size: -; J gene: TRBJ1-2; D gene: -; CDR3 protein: CASRPEGGNYGYTF; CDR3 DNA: TGTGCCAGCCGGCCAGAGGGAGGCAACTATGGCTACACCTTC
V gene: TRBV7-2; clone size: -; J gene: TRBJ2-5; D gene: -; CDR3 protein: CASSEGRQTQYF; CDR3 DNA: TGTGCCAGCAGCGAAGGGCGGCAGACCCAGTACTTC
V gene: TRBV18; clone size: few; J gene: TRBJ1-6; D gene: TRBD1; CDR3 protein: CASSSRTGLSPLHF; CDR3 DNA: TGTGCCAGCTCCTCGAGGACAGGGCTCTCACCCCTCCACTTT
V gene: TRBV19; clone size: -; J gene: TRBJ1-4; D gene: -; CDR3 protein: CASRQGRGVNEKLFF; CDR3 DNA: TGTGCCAGTAGACAGGGAAGGGGCGTTAATGAAAAACTGTTTTTT
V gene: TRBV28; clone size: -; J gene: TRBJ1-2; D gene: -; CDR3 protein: CASSLWGGEGYTF; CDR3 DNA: TGTGCCAGCAGTTTATGGGGAGGGGAAGGCTACACCTTC
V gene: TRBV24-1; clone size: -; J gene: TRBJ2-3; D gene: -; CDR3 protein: CATSDPWGPGDTQYF; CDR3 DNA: TGTGCCACCAGTGATCCGTGGGGGCCTGGAGATACGCAGTATTTT
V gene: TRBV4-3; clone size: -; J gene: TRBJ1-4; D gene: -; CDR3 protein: CASANWGGVSEKLFF; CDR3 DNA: TGCGCCAGCGCGAATTGGGGGGGGGTATCTGAAAAACTGTTTTTT
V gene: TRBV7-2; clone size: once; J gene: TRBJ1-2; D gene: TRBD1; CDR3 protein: CASSETGGNYGYTF; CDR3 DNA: TGTGCCAGCAGCGAGACAGGGGGCAACTATGGCTACACCTTC
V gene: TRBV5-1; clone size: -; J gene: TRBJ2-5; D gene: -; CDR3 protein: CASSPEGQETQYF; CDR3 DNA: TGCGCCAGCAGCCCGGAGGGCCAAGAGACCCAGTACTTC
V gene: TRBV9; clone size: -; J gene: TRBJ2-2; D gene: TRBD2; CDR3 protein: CASSVGAGGSPNTGELFF; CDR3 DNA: TGTGCCAGCAGCGTCGGAGCGGGGGGCTCTCCGAACACCGGGGAGCTGTTTTTT
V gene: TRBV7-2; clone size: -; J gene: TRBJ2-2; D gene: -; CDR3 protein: CASSLVGQINTGELFF; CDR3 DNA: TGTGCCAGCAGCTTAGTCGGCCAGATCAACACCGGGGAGCTGTTTTTT
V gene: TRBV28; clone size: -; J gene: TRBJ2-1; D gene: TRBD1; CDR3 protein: CASSPPTGGSYNEQFF; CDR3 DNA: TGTGCCAGCAGTCCGCCGACAGGGGGCTCCTACAATGAGCAGTTCTTC
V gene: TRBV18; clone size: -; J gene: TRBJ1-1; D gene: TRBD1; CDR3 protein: CASSPPQTGMNTEAFF; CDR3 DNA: TGTGCCAGCTCACCACCGCAGACAGGGATGAACACTGAAGCTTTCTTT
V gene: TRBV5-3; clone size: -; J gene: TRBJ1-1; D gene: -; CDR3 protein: CARSFGGDTEAFF; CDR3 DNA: TGTGCCAGAAGCTTTGGGGGGGACACTGAAGCTTTCTTT
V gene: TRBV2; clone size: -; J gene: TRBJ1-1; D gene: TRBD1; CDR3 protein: CASSLEQGADTEAFF; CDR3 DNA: TGTGCCAGCAGTTTAGAACAGGGGGCGGATACTGAAGCTTTCTTT
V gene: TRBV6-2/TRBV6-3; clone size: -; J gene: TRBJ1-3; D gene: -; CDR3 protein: CASSRTGQRNTIYF; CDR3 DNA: TGTGCCAGCAGCCGAACAGGACAGCGAAACACCATATATTTT
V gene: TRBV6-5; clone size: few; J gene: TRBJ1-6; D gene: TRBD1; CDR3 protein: CASSSTGGAGNPPLHF; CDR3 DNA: TGTGCCAGCAGTTCAACAGGGGGCGCGGGTAATCCACCCCTCCACTTT
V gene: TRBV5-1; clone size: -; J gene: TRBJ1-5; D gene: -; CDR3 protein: CASSPWGLSKSPQHF; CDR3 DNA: TGCGCCAGCAGCCCGTGGGGCCTTTCGAAGTCGCCCCAGCATTTT
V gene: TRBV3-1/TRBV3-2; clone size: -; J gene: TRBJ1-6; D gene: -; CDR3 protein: CASSQDADTYNSPLHF; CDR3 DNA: TGTGCCAGCAGCCAAGATGCAGACACCTATAATTCACCCCTCCACTTT
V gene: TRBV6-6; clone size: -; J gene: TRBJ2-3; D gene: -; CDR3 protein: CASSYGGGASTDTQYF; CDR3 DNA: TGTGCCAGCAGTTACGGTGGAGGGGCTAGCACAGATACGCAGTATTTT
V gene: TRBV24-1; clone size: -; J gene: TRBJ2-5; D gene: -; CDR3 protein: CATSVDLGYQETQYF; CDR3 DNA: TGTGCCACCAGTGTGGATTTGGGGTACCAAGAGACCCAGTACTTC
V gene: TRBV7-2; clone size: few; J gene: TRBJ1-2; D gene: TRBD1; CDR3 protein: CASSSRTGTGYTF; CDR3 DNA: TGTGCCAGCAGCTCGAGGACAGGGACTGGCTACACCTTC
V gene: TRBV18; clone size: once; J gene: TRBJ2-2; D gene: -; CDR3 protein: CASSPYGTENTGELFF; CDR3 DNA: TGTGCCAGCTCACCATACGGGACGGAGAACACCGGGGAGCTGTTTTTT
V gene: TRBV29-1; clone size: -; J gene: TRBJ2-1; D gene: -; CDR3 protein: CSALGGGRGIDEEQFF; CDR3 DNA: TGCAGCGCCTTGGGGGGGGGCAGGGGCATTGACGAGGAGCAGTTCTTC
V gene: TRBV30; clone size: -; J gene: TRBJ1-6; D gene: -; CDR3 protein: CAWSETRGSPLHF; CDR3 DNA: TGTGCCTGGAGTGAGACCCGGGGTTCACCCCTCCACTTT
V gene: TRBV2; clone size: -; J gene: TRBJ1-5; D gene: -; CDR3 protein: CASSVGQGIGQPQHF; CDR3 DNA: TGTGCCAGCAGCGTGGGGCAGGGTATAGGTCAGCCCCAGCATTTT
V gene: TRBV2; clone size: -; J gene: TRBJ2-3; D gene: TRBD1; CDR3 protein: CASRTDRGGTDTQYF; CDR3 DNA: TGTGCCAGCAGGACTGACAGGGGGGGCACAGATACGCAGTATTTT
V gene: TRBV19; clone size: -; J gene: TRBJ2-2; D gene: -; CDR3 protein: CASSMVTLNTGELFF; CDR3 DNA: TGTGCCAGTAGTATGGTGACATTAAACACCGGGGAGCTGTTTTTT
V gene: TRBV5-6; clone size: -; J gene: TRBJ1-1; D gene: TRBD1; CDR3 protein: CASSPFSGQATEAFF; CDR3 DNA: TGTGCCAGCAGCCCCTTCTCTGGACAGGCCACTGAAGCTTTCTTT
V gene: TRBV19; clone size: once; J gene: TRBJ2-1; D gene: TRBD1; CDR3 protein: CASSSNPRDRGALSYNEQFF; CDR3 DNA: TGTGCCAGTTCTTCAAACCCCCGGGACAGGGGTGCCCTCTCCTACAATGAGCAGTTCTTC
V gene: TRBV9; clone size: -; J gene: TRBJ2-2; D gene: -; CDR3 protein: CASSVLPRKQANTGELFF; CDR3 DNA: TGTGCCAGCAGCGTACTCCCTCGAAAACAGGCGAACACCGGGGAGCTGTTTTTT
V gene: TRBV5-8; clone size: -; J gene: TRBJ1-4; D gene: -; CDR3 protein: CASSLGDHGGWTTNEKLFF; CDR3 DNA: TGTGCCAGCAGCTTGGGCGATCATGGTGGTTGGACAACTAATGAAAAACTGTTTTTT
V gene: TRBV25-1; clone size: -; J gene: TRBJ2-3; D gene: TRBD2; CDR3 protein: CASSESLAGGTDTQYF; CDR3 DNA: TGTGCCAGCAGTGAGTCTCTAGCGGGGGGCACAGATACGCAGTATTTT
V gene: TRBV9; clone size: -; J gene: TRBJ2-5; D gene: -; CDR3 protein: CASSVDVQETQYF; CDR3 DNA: TGTGCCAGCAGCGTAGACGTCCAAGAGACCCAGTACTTC
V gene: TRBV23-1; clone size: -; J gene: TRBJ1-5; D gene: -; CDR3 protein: CASSRSPDTGKVRSNQPQHF; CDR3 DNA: TGCGCCAGCAGTCGATCGCCCGATACAGGGAAGGTTAGAAGCAATCAGCCCCAGCATTTT
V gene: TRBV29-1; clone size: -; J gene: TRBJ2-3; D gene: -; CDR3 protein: CSAEMGADTQYF; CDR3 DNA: TGCAGCGCAGAGATGGGGGCAGATACGCAGTATTTT
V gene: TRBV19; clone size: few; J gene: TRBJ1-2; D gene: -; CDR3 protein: CASSTDSNYGYTF; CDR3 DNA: TGTGCCAGTAGTACGGATAGTAACTATGGCTACACCTTC
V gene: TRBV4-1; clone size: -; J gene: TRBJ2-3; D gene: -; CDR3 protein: CASSQGSGAQYF; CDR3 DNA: TGCGCCAGCAGCCAAGGGAGCGGCGCGCAGTATTTT
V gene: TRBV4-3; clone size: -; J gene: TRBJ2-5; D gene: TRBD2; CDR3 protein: CASSQDSGGETQYF; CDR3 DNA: TGCGCCAGCAGCCAGGATAGCGGGGGGGAGACCCAGTACTTC
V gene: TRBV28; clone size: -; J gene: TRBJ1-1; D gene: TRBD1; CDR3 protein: CASRKTGATEAFF; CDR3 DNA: TGTGCCAGCAGGAAGACAGGGGCCACTGAAGCTTTCTTT
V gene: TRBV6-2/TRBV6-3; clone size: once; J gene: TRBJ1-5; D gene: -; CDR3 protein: CASSNGVSNQPQHF; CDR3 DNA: TGTGCCAGCAGTAACGGGGTGAGCAATCAGCCCCAGCATTTT
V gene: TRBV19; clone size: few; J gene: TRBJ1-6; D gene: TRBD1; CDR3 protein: CASKGGQGLRSPLHF; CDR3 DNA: TGTGCCAGTAAAGGGGGACAGGGGTTAAGATCACCCCTCCACTTT
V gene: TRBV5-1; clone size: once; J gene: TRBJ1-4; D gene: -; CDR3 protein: CASSFGRGGNEKLFF; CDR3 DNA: TGCGCCAGCAGCTTCGGACGGGGGGGTAATGAAAAACTGTTTTTT
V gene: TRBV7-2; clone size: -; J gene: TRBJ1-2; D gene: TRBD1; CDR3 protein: CASSLVGGAPNYGYTF; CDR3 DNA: TGTGCCAGCAGCTTAGTAGGGGGCGCTCCCAACTATGGCTACACCTTC
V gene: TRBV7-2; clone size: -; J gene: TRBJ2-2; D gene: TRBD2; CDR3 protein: CASSLGRGGRNGELFF; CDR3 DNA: TGTGCCAGCAGCTTAGGTCGGGGGGGCCGAAACGGGGAGCTGTTTTTT
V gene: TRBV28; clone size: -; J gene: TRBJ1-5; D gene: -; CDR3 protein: CASSLLFQPQHF; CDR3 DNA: TGTGCCAGCAGTTTACTGTTTCAGCCCCAGCATTTT
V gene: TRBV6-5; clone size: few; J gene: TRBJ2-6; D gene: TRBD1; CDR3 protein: CAGQVSSGANVLTF; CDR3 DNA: TGTGCCGGACAGGTGAGCTCTGGGGCCAACGTCCTGACTTTC